The 12 T cell receptor beta chains given below trace back to one sample, sequenced in a study of T cell repertoires in cytomegalovirus infection. Their antigens are not known. TCRdb used MiXCR to reprocess the reads, holding one entry per CDR3 protein. The table records hundreds of thousands of distinct CDR3 sequences, approximately 31% of them present only once. Sequenced here: cultured CD8+ T cells from PBMCs, sampled from culture after CMV antigen stimulation. These receptors were collected from a human donor in good health (CMV status not recorded). Some clones in this sample may be carry-over from other donors' samples.

This clonotype has a single count. V usage is TRBV10-3 and J usage is TRBJ2-7, with D perhaps matching TRBD1 (6 bases). Germline V gene data show CDR1 as ENHRY and CDR2 as SYGVKD. There are 19 residues in the CDR3. V dropped 3 bases and J dropped 4 bases, with 28 bases sitting between them. CDR3: CAISERVRDTREGRYEQYV. CDR3 coding DNA: TGTGCCATCAGTGAACGAGTGAGGGACACCCGCGAAGGGAGATACGAGCAGTACGTC.

This clonotype was seen ten or more times. The V gene is TRBV7-8, the J gene TRBJ1-5; TRBD1 aligns across 8 bases. With V trimmed by 5 bases and J by 2 bases, 11 bases remained unmatched. The CDR3 runs to 17 residues. Germline-derived CDR1 and CDR2 are SGHVS and FQNEAQ. CDR3 amino acids: CASSPPGQVKGNQPQHF. CDR3 DNA sequence: TGTGCCAGCAGCCCGCCGGGACAGGTAAAGGGCAATCAGCCCCAGCATTTT.

A word on this clonotype: Germline is not matched at one junction end, which may reflect a read error. The chain couples TRBV7-9 to TRBJ1-2, with D perhaps matching TRBD1 (6 bases). Germline assignment: CDR1 SEHNR and CDR2 FQNEAQ (reference sequence). This CDR3 region has 15 residues. CDR3 nucleotide sequence: TGTGCCAGCCGGCCACAGGGAGCGGCTAACTATGGCTGCACCTTC. Its translation is CASRPQGAANYGCTF.

This clonotype has just a few counts. CDR3 bases: TGCGCCAGCAGCAGCGGGCAGGGGACTCCAGATACGCAGTATTTT. It is translated as CASSSGQGTPDTQYF. The J gene is TRBJ2-3, the V gene TRBV5-1; D is perhaps TRBD1 or TRBD2 (6 bases each). V lost 4 bases and J lost 4, with 16 bases in between. The CDR3 has 15 amino acids. CDR1 and CDR2 (germline): SGHRS, YFSETQ.

The chain employs TRBV25-1 and TRBJ2-3; unclear D gene. The germline V gene has CDR1 MGHDK and CDR2 SYGVNS. This CDR3 is 14 amino acids long. Trimming pared 4 bases from V and 3 bases from J, leaving 11 bases between. The CDR3 protein is CASSVRFGTDTQYF. CDR3 in DNA: TGTGCCAGCAGTGTAAGGTTCGGTACAGATACGCAGTATTTT.

This clonotype was counted between two and nine times. The rearrangement uses TRBV6-6 and TRBJ2-1; 11 bases are a match to TRBD2. The junction had 11 bases not matched to a gene; V was cut back by 6 bases and J by 4 bases. The CDR3 runs to 17 residues. Germline CDR1 MNHNY, CDR2 SVGAGI (reference sequence). In DNA, the CDR3 is TGTGCCAGCAGGGGGGGGCTAGCGGGGGGACTTTACAATGAGCAGTTCTTC. This codes for CASRGGLAGGLYNEQFF.

This chain connects TRBV27 to TRBJ2-2; 7 bases match TRBD1. J gave up 4 bases and V 5 bases, and 7 bases lay outside the gene matches. CDR3 length equals 15 residues. Germline CDR1 is MNHEY and CDR2 is SMNVEV (reference sequence). CDR3 sequence: CASSPRQGVTGELFF. Here the CDR3 DNA reads TGTGCCAGCAGTCCCCGACAGGGAGTCACCGGGGAGCTGTTTTTT.

The chain carries TRBV27 and TRBJ1-1, with D perhaps matching TRBD1 (6 bases). This CDR3 spans 12 amino acids. V was cut by 6 bases and J by 11 bases, with 16 bases left in between. Germline assignment: CDR1 MNHEY and CDR2 SMNVEV (reference sequence). The CDR3 DNA reads as TGTGCCAGCAGCAATAGGGAGGGGGTGGCTTTCTTT. Translated, it gives CASSNREGVAFF.

This clonotype appeared many times. J is TRBJ1-2 and V is TRBV7-9, with 8 bases matching TRBD1. The CDR3 has 16 amino acids. V lost 7 bases to trimming and J lost 4 bases; unmatched junction nucleotides: 14. CDR1 is SEHNR, CDR2 FQNEAQ, per germline (reference sequence). The CDR3 region has the DNA TGTGCCAGCACCAATCACGAGGACAGGGAATTCTATGGCTACACCTTC. This translates into CASTNHEDREFYGYTF. The variable domain in full, with the rest retrieved from reference TRBV7-9 and TRBJ1-2, is DTGVSQNPRHKITKRGQNVTFRCDPISEHNRLYWYRQTLGQGPEFLTYFQNEAQLEKSRLLSDRFSAERPKGSFSTLEIQRTEQGDSAMYLCASTNHEDREFYGYTFGSGTRLTVV.

In this sample, this clonotype turned up many times. The chain has TRBV12-3 or TRBV12-4 and TRBJ1-1; D is possibly TRBD1 (5 bases). This CDR3 region has 17 residues. Trimming removed 0 bases from V and 1 base from J, with 15 bases in between. The CDR3 bases are TGTGCCAGCAGTTTAGCCCGGATAACACAGGAGAACACTGAAGCTTTCTTT. It yields the protein CASSLARITQENTEAFF.

The chain links TRBV4-2 to TRBJ2-5; perhaps TRBD1 as D (5 bases). V was pared by 0 bases and J by 1 base, with 12 bases between. The CDR3 covers 16 residues. Germline V gene sequence: CDR1 LGHNA, CDR2 YNFKEQ. For the CDR3, the DNA is TGTGCCAGCAGCCAAGAAACAGGCCCCAGCCAAGAGACCCAGTACTTC. Protein product: CASSQETGPSQETQYF.

The V call is TRBV4-1, the J call TRBJ2-1, with D perhaps TRBD2 (6 bases). The germline gives CDR1 MGHRA, CDR2 YSYEKL. This CDR3 spans 12 amino acids. Trimming stripped 4 bases from V and 8 bases from J, with 9 bases between. The CDR3 loop is CASSPWGDEQFF. CDR3 DNA sequence: TGCGCCAGCAGCCCCTGGGGGGATGAGCAGTTCTTC.